This T cell receptor (beta chain) was identified in a study of blood T cell repertoires in COVID-19. Study details: T cells, B-cell-depleted T cells, or PBMCs supplied cDNA or gDNA.

TCRdb keeps only in-frame clones here, not all; method: immunoSEQ multiplex PCR. The sample holds hundreds of thousands of clones, about 85% seen once. Participants, roughly 18 to 90 years old, spanned approximately 25 US areas. CDR1 is MNHEY, CDR2 SVGEGT, per germline. The CDR3 sequence is 18 residues long. Trimming removed 6 bases from V and 2 bases from J; junction bases left unmatched: 17. This receptor was obtained from a woman in her 50s who had recovered from COVID-19. The chain is built from TRBV6-2 or TRBV6-3 and TRBJ2-3; 7 positions agree with TRBD2. Sequencing used PBMCs or T cells enriched from blood (not recorded which). The CDR3 region has the DNA TGTGCCAGCAGCCCCCCGGCGAGGCGCGGGAGCCTCACAGATACGCAGTATTTT. It specifies CASSPPARRGSLTDTQYF.